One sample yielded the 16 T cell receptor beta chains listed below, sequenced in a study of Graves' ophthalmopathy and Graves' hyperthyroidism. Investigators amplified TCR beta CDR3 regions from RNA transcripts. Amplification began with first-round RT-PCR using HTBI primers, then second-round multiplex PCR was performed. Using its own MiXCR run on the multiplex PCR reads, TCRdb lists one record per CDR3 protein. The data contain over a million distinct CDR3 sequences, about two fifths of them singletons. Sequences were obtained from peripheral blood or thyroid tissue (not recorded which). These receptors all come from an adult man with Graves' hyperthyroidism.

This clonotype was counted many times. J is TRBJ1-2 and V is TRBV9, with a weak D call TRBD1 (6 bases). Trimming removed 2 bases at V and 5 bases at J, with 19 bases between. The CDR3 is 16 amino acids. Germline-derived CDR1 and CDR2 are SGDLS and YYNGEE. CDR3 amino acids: CASSVRAGAPEYGYTF. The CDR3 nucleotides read TGTGCCAGCAGCGTTCGAGCGGGGGCTCCGGAATATGGCTACACCTTC.

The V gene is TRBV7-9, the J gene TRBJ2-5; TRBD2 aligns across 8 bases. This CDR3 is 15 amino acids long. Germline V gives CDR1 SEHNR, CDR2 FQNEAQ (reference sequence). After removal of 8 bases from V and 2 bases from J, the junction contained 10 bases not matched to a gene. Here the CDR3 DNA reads TGTGCCAGCGACCCCCCGGGGGGGCCACAAGAGACCCAGTACTTC. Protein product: CASDPPGGPQETQYF. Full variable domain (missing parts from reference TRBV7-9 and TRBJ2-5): DTGVSQNPRHKITKRGQNVTFRCDPISEHNRLYWYRQTLGQGPEFLTYFQNEAQLEKSRLLSDRFSAERPKGSFSTLEIQRTEQGDSAMYLCASDPPGGPQETQYFGPGTRLLVL.

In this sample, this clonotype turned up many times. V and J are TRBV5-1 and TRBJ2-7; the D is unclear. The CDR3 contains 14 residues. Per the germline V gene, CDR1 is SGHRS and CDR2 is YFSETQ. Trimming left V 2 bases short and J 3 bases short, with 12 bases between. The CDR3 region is CASSLIVSGYEQYF. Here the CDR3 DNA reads TGCGCCAGCAGCTTAATTGTGTCAGGCTACGAGCAGTACTTC.

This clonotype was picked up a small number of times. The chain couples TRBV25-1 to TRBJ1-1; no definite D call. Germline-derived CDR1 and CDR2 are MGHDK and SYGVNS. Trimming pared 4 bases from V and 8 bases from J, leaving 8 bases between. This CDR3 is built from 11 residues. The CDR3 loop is CASSGYREAFF. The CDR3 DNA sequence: TGTGCCAGCAGTGGATACAGAGAAGCTTTCTTT.

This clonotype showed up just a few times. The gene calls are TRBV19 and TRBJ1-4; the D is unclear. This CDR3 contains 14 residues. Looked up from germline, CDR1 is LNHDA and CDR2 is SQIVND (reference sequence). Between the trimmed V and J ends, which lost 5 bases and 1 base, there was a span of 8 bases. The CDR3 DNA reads TGTGCCAGTAGTGACCGGCGAACTAATGAAAAACTGTTTTTT. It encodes CASSDRRTNEKLFF.

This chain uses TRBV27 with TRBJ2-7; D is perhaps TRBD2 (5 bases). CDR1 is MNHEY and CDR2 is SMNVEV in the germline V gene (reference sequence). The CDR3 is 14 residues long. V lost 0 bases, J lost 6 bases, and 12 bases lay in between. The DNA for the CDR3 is TGTGCCAGCAGTTTATCCTTAAGAGGGCTCGAGCAGTACTTC. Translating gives CASSLSLRGLEQYF.

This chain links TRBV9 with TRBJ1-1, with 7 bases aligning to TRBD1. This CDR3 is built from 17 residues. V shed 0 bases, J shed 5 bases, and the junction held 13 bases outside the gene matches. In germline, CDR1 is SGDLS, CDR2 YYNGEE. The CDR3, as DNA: TGTGCCAGCAGCGTAGCGACAGGGTTGACCGGGGAGACTGAAGCTTTCTTT. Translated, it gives CASSVATGLTGETEAFF.

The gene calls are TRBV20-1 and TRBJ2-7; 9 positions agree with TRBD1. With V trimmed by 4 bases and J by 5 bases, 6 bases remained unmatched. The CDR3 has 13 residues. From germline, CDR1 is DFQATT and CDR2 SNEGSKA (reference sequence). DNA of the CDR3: TGCAGTGCTATCGGGACAGGGACCAACGAGCAGTACTTC. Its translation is CSAIGTGTNEQYF.

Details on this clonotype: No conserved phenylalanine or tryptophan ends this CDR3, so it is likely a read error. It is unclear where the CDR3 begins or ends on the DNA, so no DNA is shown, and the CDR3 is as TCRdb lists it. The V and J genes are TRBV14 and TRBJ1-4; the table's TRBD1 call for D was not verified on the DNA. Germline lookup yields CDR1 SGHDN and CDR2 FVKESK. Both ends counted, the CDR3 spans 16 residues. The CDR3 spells CASSQVYGTADEKLLL.

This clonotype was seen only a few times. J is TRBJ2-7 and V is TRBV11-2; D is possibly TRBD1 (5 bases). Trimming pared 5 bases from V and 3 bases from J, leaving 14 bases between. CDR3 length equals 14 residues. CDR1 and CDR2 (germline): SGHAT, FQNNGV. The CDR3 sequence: CASSIITGDYEQYF. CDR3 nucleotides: TGTGCCAGCAGCATTATCACAGGTGACTACGAGCAGTACTTC.

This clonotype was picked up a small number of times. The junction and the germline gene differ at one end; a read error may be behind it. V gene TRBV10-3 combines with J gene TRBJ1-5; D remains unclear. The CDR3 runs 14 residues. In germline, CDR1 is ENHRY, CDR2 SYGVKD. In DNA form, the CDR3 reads TGTGCCAGCAGTTTCGAAAGTAGCAATCAGCCCCAGCATTTT. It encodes CASSFESSNQPQHF.

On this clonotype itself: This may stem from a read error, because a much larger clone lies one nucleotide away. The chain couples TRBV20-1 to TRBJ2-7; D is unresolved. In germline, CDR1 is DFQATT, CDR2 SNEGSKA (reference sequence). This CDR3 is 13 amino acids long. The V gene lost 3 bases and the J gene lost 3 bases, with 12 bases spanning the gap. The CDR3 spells CSASLGNGYEQYF. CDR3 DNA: TGCAGTGCTAGTTTAGGGAACGGCTACGAGCAGTACTTC.

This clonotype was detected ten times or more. The CDR3 DNA sequence: TGTGCCAGCAAATTGGTACAGGGGGCGGGTAGAGATGGCTACACCTTC. Its translation is CASKLVQGAGRDGYTF. The chain employs TRBV2 and TRBJ1-2, with 9 bases that match TRBD1. The V segment lost 7 bases and the J segment 6 bases; nucleotides outside the gene matches: 15. The CDR3 runs to 16 residues. Germline V lookup: CDR1 SNHLY, CDR2 FYNNEI. The whole variable domain, filled in from reference TRBV2 and TRBJ1-2, reads EPEVTQTPSHQVTQMGQEVILRCVPISNHLYFYWYRQILGQKVEFLVSFYNNEISEKSEIFDDQFSVERPDGSNFTLKIRSTKLEDSAMYFCASKLVQGAGRDGYTFGSGTRLTVV.

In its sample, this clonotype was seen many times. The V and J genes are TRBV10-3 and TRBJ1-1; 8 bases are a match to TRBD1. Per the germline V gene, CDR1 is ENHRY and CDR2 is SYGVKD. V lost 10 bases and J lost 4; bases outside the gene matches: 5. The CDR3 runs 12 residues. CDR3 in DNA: TGTGCCAGCACAGGGGGTGGCACTGAAGCTTTCTTT. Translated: CASTGGGTEAFF.

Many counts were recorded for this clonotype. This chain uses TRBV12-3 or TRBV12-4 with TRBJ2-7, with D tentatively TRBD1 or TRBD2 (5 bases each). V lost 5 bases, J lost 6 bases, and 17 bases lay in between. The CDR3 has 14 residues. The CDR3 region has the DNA TGTGCCAGCAGTCCCGGGACCAACTATCCCGAGCAGTACTTC. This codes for CASSPGTNYPEQYF.

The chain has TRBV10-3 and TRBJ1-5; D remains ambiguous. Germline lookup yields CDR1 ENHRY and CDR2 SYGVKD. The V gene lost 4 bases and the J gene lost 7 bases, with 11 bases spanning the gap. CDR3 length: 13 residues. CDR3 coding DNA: TGTGCCATCAGTGGGGGTAGTTTCCAGCCCCAGCATTTT. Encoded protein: CAISGGSFQPQHF.